Below, 26 T cell receptor beta chains from the same sample are listed, as sequenced in a study of vaccination effects on CD4 cells after COVID-19. CD4+ T cells were isolated after less than 13 days of culture. Subjects were given two BNT162b2 or mRNA-1273 vaccine doses. These TCRs are of unknown antigen specificity. Sequencing was performed with immunoSEQ multiplex PCR; in TCRdb, only in-frame clones are kept and a portion is missing. The table includes tens of thousands of clones, less than 75% detected once. Source: CD4+ T cells from PBMCs cultured without peptide, taken after COVID-19 vaccination. The receptors stem from a human donor who received a COVID-19 vaccine.

The gene calls are TRBV30 and TRBJ1-3; D is uncertain. The V end was cut by 1 base, the J end by 0 bases, with 10 bases between. Germline lookup yields CDR1 GTSNPN and CDR2 SVGIG (reference sequence). The length of the CDR3 is 15 residues. CDR3 coding DNA: TGTGCCTGGAGTGGTATAAGAAGCTCTGGAAACACCATATATTTT. This translates into CAWSGIRSSGNTIYF. Drawing the rest from reference TRBV30 and TRBJ1-3, the complete variable domain is SQTIHQWPATLVQPVGSPLSLECTVEGTSNPNLYWYRQAAGRGLQLLFYSVGIGQISSEVPQNLSASRPQDRQFILSSKKLLLSDSGFYLCAWSGIRSSGNTIYFGEGSWLTVV.

This clone was recorded only once. The rearrangement joins TRBV7-9 to TRBJ1-1; tentatively, D is TRBD1 (6 bases). The CDR3 totals 15 residues. V was trimmed by 1 base and J by 5 bases, leaving 14 bases between them. Germline-derived CDR1 and CDR2 are SEHNR and FQNEAQ (reference sequence). The CDR3 nucleotides are TGTGCCAGCAGCTTAGTGGCCTCGAGGGGGACTGAAGCTTTCTTT. This codes for CASSLVASRGTEAFF.

The chain combines TRBV10-1 with TRBJ2-3, with 8 bases aligning to TRBD2. The germline V gene has CDR1 WNHNN and CDR2 SYGVQD (reference sequence). V shed 1 base and J 3 bases; nucleotides not matched to a gene: 6. The CDR3 loop spans 16 amino acids. The CDR3 DNA reads TGCGCCAGCAGTGAGTTTGGCGGGGGGCCTACAGATACGCAGTATTTT. This gives the protein CASSEFGGGPTDTQYF.

The V and J genes are TRBV5-6 and TRBJ2-2, with a weak D call TRBD2 (6 bases). V lost 2 bases to trimming and J lost 7 bases, with 12 bases between them. The CDR3 is 14 amino acids. Germline V lookup: CDR1 SGHDT, CDR2 YYEEEE. DNA for the CDR3: TGTGCCAGCAGCTTTTACGGGGAGGTCGGGGAGCTGTTTTTT. Amino acid sequence: CASSFYGEVGELFF. Supplemented by reference TRBV5-6 and TRBJ2-2, the full variable domain reads DAGVTQSPTHLIKTRGQQVTLRCSPKSGHDTVSWYQQALGQGPQFIFQYYEEEERQRGNFPDRFSGHQFPNYSSELNVNALLLGDSALYLCASSFYGEVGELFFGEGSRLTVL.

The count of this clone is one. The chain employs TRBV29-1 and TRBJ2-5; a weak D match, TRBD1 (6 bases). Germline V gene lookup returns CDR1 SQVTM and CDR2 ANQGSEA. This CDR3 contains 13 residues. CDR3: CGVGQGTFETQYF. As DNA, the CDR3 is TGCGGGGTAGGGCAGGGGACCTTCGAGACCCAGTACTTC.

This rearrangement joins TRBV7-7 to TRBJ2-5, with D perhaps matching TRBD1 (5 bases). This CDR3 contains 15 residues. Germline CDR1 is SSHAT and CDR2 is FNYEAQ (reference sequence). V dropped 2 bases and J dropped 4 bases, with 14 bases sitting between them. CDR3 protein: CASSLQGTQRETQYF. DNA of the CDR3: TGTGCCAGCAGCTTACAGGGTACTCAGAGAGAGACCCAGTACTTC.

This clone was counted a single time. The chain uses TRBV5-1 and TRBJ1-4; D is uncertain. V gave up 0 bases and J gave up 3 bases, with 3 bases separating them. In germline, CDR1 is SGHRS, CDR2 YFSETQ. This CDR3 has 13 amino acids. The CDR3, as DNA: TGCGCCAGCAGCTTGGATCCTAATGAAAAACTGTTTTTT. Its translation: CASSLDPNEKLFF.

This clone was counted a few times. J is TRBJ2-2 and V is TRBV7-2; perhaps D is TRBD1 or TRBD2 (5 bases each). Germline CDR1 reads SGHTA; CDR2 reads FQGNSA. Trimming shortened V by 4 bases and J by 7 bases, and 10 bases separated the two germline ends. The CDR3 has 13 amino acids. CDR3 amino acids: CASSSLDSGELFF. In DNA, the CDR3 is TGTGCCAGCAGCTCACTAGACAGCGGGGAGCTGTTTTTT.

The J gene is TRBJ2-5, the V gene TRBV12-1. TRBV12-1 counts as a pseudogene. The CDR3 extends over 11 amino acids. The CDR3 bases are TGTGCCAGCAGCTTTTTTGAGACCCAGTACTTC. This translates into CASSFFETQYF.

The rearrangement joins TRBV7-9 to TRBJ2-5; no definite D call. Germline values: CDR1 SEHNR, CDR2 FQNEAQ (reference sequence). V was trimmed by 4 bases and J by 7 bases, leaving 10 bases between them. This CDR3 is 12 amino acids long. The CDR3 bases are TGTGCCAGCAGCTACGGACCGGGGACCCAGTACTTC. As protein: CASSYGPGTQYF.

This chain connects TRBV28 to TRBJ2-7, with 7 bases lining up with TRBD2. This CDR3 contains 14 residues. V lost 2 bases, J lost 6 bases, and 7 bases stayed unmatched. Germline lookup yields CDR1 MDHEN and CDR2 SYDVKM. The CDR3 here is CASSLAGVLAEQYV. The CDR3 region has the DNA TGTGCCAGCAGTTTAGCGGGGGTACTCGCCGAGCAGTACGTC.

This clone is a singleton in its sample. The chain has TRBV11-2 and TRBJ1-6; D is ambiguous. The CDR3 has 14 amino acids. Germline CDR1 reads SGHAT; CDR2 reads FQNNGV. Trimming stripped 7 bases from V and 6 bases from J, with 13 bases between. CDR3 in amino acids: CASNLRASNSPLHF. As DNA, the CDR3 is TGTGCCAGCAACCTCCGGGCTAGTAATTCACCCCTCCACTTT.

Only a few counts were recorded for this clone. This chain joins TRBV11-3 and TRBJ2-2, with 9 bases fitting TRBD1. Germline CDR1 is SGHNT and CDR2 is YENEEA. The V and J ends lost 5 bases and 1 base, in that order; junction bases with no gene match: 5. This CDR3 is built from 16 residues. The DNA for the CDR3 is TGTGCCAGCAGCCCCAACAGGGGGCTGAACACCGGGGAGCTGTTTTTT. It yields the protein CASSPNRGLNTGELFF.

The chain uses TRBV15 and TRBJ2-6; D unresolved. With 5 bases removed from V and 0 bases from J, the gap between germline ends came to 2 bases. Germline CDR1 and CDR2: LNHNV and YYDKDF (reference sequence). This CDR3 spans 13 amino acids. The CDR3 loop is CATSRSGANVLTF. The CDR3 DNA follows: TGTGCCACCAGCCGCTCTGGGGCCAACGTCCTGACTTTC.

The sample holds a few counts of this clone. The gene calls are TRBV30 and TRBJ1-1, with D unclear. CDR1 is GTSNPN, CDR2 SVGIG, per germline (reference sequence). Trimming removed 1 base at V and 0 bases at J, with 6 bases between. The length of the CDR3 is 13 residues. In DNA form, the CDR3 reads TGTGCCTGGAGTGGGTCTTTGAACACTGAAGCTTTCTTT. Its protein product is CAWSGSLNTEAFF.

This sequence joins TRBV5-1 and TRBJ2-4; a weak D match, TRBD1 (6 bases). The V gene's germline CDR1 is SGHRS and CDR2 YFSETQ. This CDR3 has 14 residues. Trimming removed 0 bases from V and 5 bases from J, with 9 bases in between. CDR3 sequence: CASSLDRDQNIQYF. In nucleotides, the CDR3 is TGCGCCAGCAGCTTGGACAGGGACCAAAACATTCAGTACTTC.

The chain links TRBV7-3 to TRBJ2-3; 8 bases are a match to TRBD1. This CDR3 comprises 16 residues. The V and J ends lost 5 bases and 2 bases, in that order; junction bases with no gene match: 9. Germline V lookup: CDR1 SGHTA, CDR2 FQGTGA. Here the CDR3 reads CASSLSPGQDTDTQYF. The CDR3 DNA is TGTGCCAGCAGCCTAAGTCCGGGACAGGACACAGATACGCAGTATTTT.

The chain joins TRBV30 to TRBJ2-2; D could derive from TRBD1 or TRBD2 (5 bases each). The V end was cut by 5 bases, the J end by 0 bases, with 10 bases between. The CDR3 loop spans 14 amino acids. Germline loops: CDR1 GTSNPN, CDR2 SVGIG (reference sequence). In DNA form, the CDR3 reads TGTGCCTGGGAGAGGGGAGCGAACACCGGGGAGCTGTTTTTT. Translation: CAWERGANTGELFF. The full variable domain, in which reference TRBV30 and TRBJ2-2 provide the parts outside the CDR3, is SQTIHQWPATLVQPVGSPLSLECTVEGTSNPNLYWYRQAAGRGLQLLFYSVGIGQISSEVPQNLSASRPQDRQFILSSKKLLLSDSGFYLCAWERGANTGELFFGEGSRLTVL.

The chain links TRBV24-1 to TRBJ2-5, with TRBD1 matching over 8 bases. The germline V gene encodes CDR1 KGHDR and CDR2 SFDVKD. This CDR3 has 14 amino acids. Trimming cost V 4 bases and J 5 bases; bases outside gene matches: 5. DNA for the CDR3: TGTGCCACCAGTGAGCCTGGACAGGGCGAGACCCAGTACTTC. Protein product: CATSEPGQGETQYF.

This chain uses TRBV12-5 with TRBJ2-3; 8 positions agree with TRBD2. With 3 bases clipped from V and 3 bases from J, the junction kept 8 bases outside the gene matches. Germline lookup yields CDR1 LGHNT and CDR2 FRNRAP. This CDR3 region has 16 residues. In nucleotides, the CDR3 is TGTGCTAGTGGTTTTCGGGGGGGGGCGCGGACAGATACGCAGTATTTT. Amino acid sequence: CASGFRGGARTDTQYF. Complete variable domain (other parts from reference TRBV12-5 and TRBJ2-3): DARVTQTPRHKVTEMGQEVTMRCQPILGHNTVFWYRQTMMQGLELLAYFRNRAPLDDSGMPKDRFSAEMPDATLATLKIQPSEPRDSAVYFCASGFRGGARTDTQYFGPGTRLTVL.

The chain employs TRBV19 and TRBJ2-5; D remains ambiguous. Germline CDR1 and CDR2: LNHDA and SQIVND (reference sequence). CDR3 size: 12 residues. V lost 5 bases and J lost 5, with 9 bases in between. The CDR3 loop reads CASSYYGETQYF. The CDR3, as DNA: TGTGCCAGTAGTTATTATGGGGAGACCCAGTACTTC.

The chain uses TRBV5-1 and TRBJ2-3; D gene ambiguous. The germline V and J ends were trimmed by 1 base and 0 bases, with 15 bases remaining between them. The CDR3 extends over 17 amino acids. Germline V gene lookup returns CDR1 SGHRS and CDR2 YFSETQ. The CDR3 nucleotides read TGCGCCAGCAGCTTGTCTTTAAGTGGCACTAGCACAGATACGCAGTATTTT. It codes for CASSLSLSGTSTDTQYF.

The rearrangement uses TRBV7-2 and TRBJ2-3; the match to TRBD2 covers 14 bases. This CDR3 comprises 17 residues. Germline values: CDR1 SGHTA, CDR2 FQGNSA. Unmatched junction bases numbered 4, after V lost 5 bases and J lost 0 bases. CDR3 sequence (DNA): TGTGCCAGCAGCCGGACTAGCGGGGGGTCGAGCACAGATACGCAGTATTTT. Encoded protein: CASSRTSGGSSTDTQYF.

This clone occurred a few times. The gene calls are TRBV30 and TRBJ1-5, with 10 bases aligning to TRBD1. Germline trimming cut 5 bases from V and 3 bases from J; bases unmatched to any gene: 1. Germline assignment: CDR1 GTSNPN and CDR2 SVGIG (reference sequence). CDR3 length equals 13 residues. The CDR3 sequence is CAWDRGHNQPQHF. The DNA for the CDR3 is TGTGCCTGGGACAGGGGGCACAATCAGCCCCAGCATTTT.

The chain couples TRBV11-2 to TRBJ2-2; D remains ambiguous. CDR3 length: 15 residues. V gave up 1 base and J gave up 1 base, with 7 bases separating them. CDR1 and CDR2 (germline): SGHAT, FQNNGV. For the CDR3, the DNA is TGTGCCAGCAGCTTAGTCCGGGTGAACACCGGGGAGCTGTTTTTT. Protein product: CASSLVRVNTGELFF.

This clone has a single count. The V call is TRBV18, the J call TRBJ1-5; D may be TRBD1 (5 bases). The germline V gene encodes CDR1 KGHSH and CDR2 LQKENI. The CDR3 length is 15 residues. V lost 5 bases and J 0 bases, leaving 11 bases between the germline ends. CDR3 in DNA: TGTGCCAGCTCAGGGACGGGTTATAGCAATCAGCCCCAGCATTTT. This sequence encodes CASSGTGYSNQPQHF.